This T cell receptor beta chain derives from a study of T-cell reconstitution after alpha-beta-depleted transplantation in children. This CDR3 is 14 amino acids long. Per the germline V gene, CDR1 is SNHLY and CDR2 is FYNNEI. V was clipped by 9 bases and J by 5 bases; unmatched bases: 9. The TCRbeta library incorporated unique molecular identifiers. TCRdb independently ran MiXCR on the PCR reads; one entry per CDR3 protein. The sample lists about 610,000 distinct CDR3 sequences, over 9.5% occurring once. The chain uses TRBV2 and TRBJ2-2; 7 nucleotides line up with TRBD2. The origin of this receptor is a human donor who donated a stem cell graft to a child with acute myeloid leukemia. The sample here was PBMCs from the stem cell graft donor, taken from the stem cell graft. The CDR3 loop reads CASRGGVATGELFF. The CDR3 DNA follows: TGTGCCAGTCGCGGGGGAGTGGCTACCGGGGAGCTGTTTTTT.